The 26 T cell receptor beta chains given below trace back to one sample, sequenced in a study of cytomegalovirus exposure and HLA in healthy donors. The method was immunoSEQ multiplex PCR; TCRdb's version includes in-frame clones alone and lacks a portion of them. The sample gives 120,000 or so clones, 80% to 90% of which show up once; about 2.1% is in the top ten. Sequencing was performed on PBMCs. The receptors here all came from a young woman in good health and CMV-seronegative.

This chain connects TRBV14 to TRBJ2-5; 9 bases map to TRBD2. The CDR3 runs 15 residues. Germline CDR1 and CDR2: SGHDN and FVKESK. V shed 5 bases and J 5 bases; nucleotides not matched to a gene: 9. The CDR3 DNA reads as TGTGCCAGCAGCGGTAGCGGGAGAGGGCGGGAGACCCAGTACTTC. Residues: CASSGSGRGRETQYF.

The rearrangement links TRBV4-2 to TRBJ2-1; 11 bases agree with TRBD2. Germline V gives CDR1 LGHNA, CDR2 YNFKEQ. This CDR3 contains 16 residues. Germline trimming cut 2 bases from V and 2 bases from J; bases unmatched to any gene: 2. Here the CDR3 DNA reads TGTGCCAGCAGCCAACTAGCGGGGGGAACCTACAATGAGCAGTTCTTC. Translating gives CASSQLAGGTYNEQFF.

V gene TRBV7-9 combines with J gene TRBJ2-2, with 10 bases matching TRBD2. V lost 2 bases and J lost 5; bases outside the gene matches: 2. The CDR3 has 15 residues. Germline V gene lookup returns CDR1 SEHNR and CDR2 FQNEAQ (reference sequence). The CDR3 region is CASSLLAGVTGELFF. In nucleotides, the CDR3 is TGTGCCAGCAGCTTACTAGCGGGAGTGACCGGGGAGCTGTTTTTT.

V is TRBV5-3 and J is TRBJ1-1; a weak D match, TRBD1 (6 bases). TRBV5-3 falls under the ORF class, with uncertain function. Trimming shortened V by 4 bases and J by 1 base, and 14 bases separated the two germline ends. The CDR3 length is 15 residues. CDR3 region: CARSPNPQGNTEAFF. CDR3 coding DNA: TGTGCCAGAAGCCCCAATCCACAGGGGAACACTGAAGCTTTCTTT.

The chain employs TRBV19 and TRBJ2-1; possible D gene TRBD1, 5 bases. V was clipped by 4 bases and J by 9 bases, with 13 bases between them. CDR3 length equals 13 residues. Germline V gene lookup returns CDR1 LNHDA and CDR2 SQIVND (reference sequence). Here the CDR3 reads CASSTQTVGEQFF. The CDR3 DNA reads TGTGCCAGTAGTACCCAGACAGTGGGTGAGCAGTTCTTC.

The chain has TRBV13 and TRBJ1-5; D is perhaps TRBD1 (6 bases). This CDR3 region has 13 residues. From germline, CDR1 is PRHDT and CDR2 FYEKMQ (reference sequence). V lost 5 bases and J lost 10, with 15 bases in between. In DNA form, the CDR3 reads TGTGCCAGCAGCCCGAAAGGGACATCTCCCCAGCATTTT. Its translation: CASSPKGTSPQHF.

The chain uses TRBV7-8 and TRBJ1-1; D possibly corresponds to TRBD1 (6 bases). This CDR3 comprises 14 residues. The germline V gene encodes CDR1 SGHVS and CDR2 FQNEAQ. With 5 bases removed from V and 2 bases from J, the gap between germline ends came to 12 bases. For the CDR3, the DNA is TGTGCCAGCAGCCAATCGGACAGTAACACTGAAGCTTTCTTT. Its protein is CASSQSDSNTEAFF.

The J gene is TRBJ2-4, the V gene TRBV11-2, with D perhaps TRBD1 (6 bases). V dropped 5 bases and J dropped 4 bases, with 12 bases sitting between them. This CDR3 comprises 14 residues. In germline, CDR1 is SGHAT, CDR2 FQNNGV. The CDR3 protein is CASSAMDSKNIQYF. CDR3 coding DNA: TGTGCCAGCAGCGCAATGGACAGTAAAAACATTCAGTACTTC.

V and J are TRBV4-1 and TRBJ1-4, with 8 nucleotides matching TRBD1. The V segment lost 4 bases and the J segment 7 bases; nucleotides outside the gene matches: 17. CDR1 is MGHRA and CDR2 is YSYEKL in the germline V gene. CDR3 length equals 18 residues. The CDR3 here is CASSPKGGRGLRGEKLFF. The CDR3 DNA reads TGCGCCAGCAGCCCCAAAGGTGGCAGGGGGCTTCGCGGTGAAAAACTGTTTTTT.

V and J are TRBV5-6 and TRBJ2-6; perhaps TRBD2 as D (6 bases). V lost 0 bases to trimming and J lost 2 bases, with 9 bases between them. CDR3 length equals 16 residues. The germline CDR1 and CDR2 sequences are SGHDT and YYEEEE. As DNA, the CDR3 is TGTGCCAGCAGCTTGGTGGGGAGGACTGGGGCCAACGTCCTGACTTTC. Protein: CASSLVGRTGANVLTF. Full variable domain (outside the CDR3, taken from reference TRBV5-6 and TRBJ2-6): DAGVTQSPTHLIKTRGQQVTLRCSPKSGHDTVSWYQQALGQGPQFIFQYYEEEERQRGNFPDRFSGHQFPNYSSELNVNALLLGDSALYLCASSLVGRTGANVLTFGAGSRLTVL.

The J gene is TRBJ2-7, the V gene TRBV28; 12 bases match TRBD1. Germline CDR1 and CDR2: MDHEN and SYDVKM. The CDR3 is 15 amino acids. Trimming cost V 6 bases and J 7 bases; bases outside gene matches: 10. The CDR3 protein is CASSVPGQGAGEQYF. CDR3 bases: TGTGCCAGCAGCGTTCCGGGACAGGGGGCTGGAGAGCAGTACTTC.

With respect to this clone: Within the sample, other DNA sequences also encode this same CDR3. The chain couples TRBV9 to TRBJ2-3; D is unresolved. This CDR3 has 15 residues. V was pared by 0 bases and J by 1 base, with 9 bases between. Germline loops: CDR1 SGDLS, CDR2 YYNGEE. CDR3 sequence (DNA): TGTGCCAGCAGCGTAGGTTTGGCCGGCACAGATACGCAGTATTTT. Protein: CASSVGLAGTDTQYF.

The rearrangement links TRBV11-1 to TRBJ2-1; a possible D gene is TRBD2 (5 bases). Trimming took 5 bases from V and 7 from J, leaving 15 bases between them. This CDR3 has 14 residues. Germline CDR1 SGHAT, CDR2 FQDESV (reference sequence). The CDR3: CASSPRLSGNEQFF. CDR3 sequence (DNA): TGTGCCAGCAGCCCCCGACTAAGTGGGAATGAGCAGTTCTTC.

The V and J genes are TRBV18 and TRBJ2-3; TRBD1 matches 8 bases. CDR3 length equals 17 residues. Trimming at V came to 3 bases and at J to 6 bases, leaving 14 bases not matched to a gene. Germline CDR1 and CDR2: KGHSH and LQKENI. DNA of the CDR3: TGTGCCAGCTCACCCCGTCCCGGGACAGGTTCGGAGGATACGCAGTATTTT. Translating gives CASSPRPGTGSEDTQYF.

The V call is TRBV28, the J call TRBJ1-2; D is undetermined. The CDR3 is 14 amino acids. Trimming left V 1 base short and J 2 bases short, with 8 bases between. CDR1 and CDR2 from the germline V gene are MDHEN and SYDVKM. CDR3 in amino acids: CASSLSDGNYGYTF. The CDR3 coding sequence is TGTGCCAGCAGTTTATCCGACGGGAACTATGGCTACACCTTC.

The CDR3 DNA is TGTGCCAGTAGCTGGGACAACACCTACGAGCAGTACTTC. Its protein is CASSWDNTYEQYF. The chain recombines TRBV19 with TRBJ2-7; D is possibly TRBD1 (6 bases). V was trimmed by 6 bases and J by 2 bases, leaving 11 bases between them. The CDR3 has 13 amino acids. From germline, CDR1 is LNHDA and CDR2 SQIVND (reference sequence).

The V call is TRBV28, the J call TRBJ2-7, with 9 nucleotides matching TRBD1. The CDR3 extends over 16 amino acids. Losses at the gene ends were 3 bases for V and 4 bases for J; bases not matched to a gene: 10. Germline values: CDR1 MDHEN, CDR2 SYDVKM. This chain's CDR3 is CASSFRDRDETYEQYF. CDR3 nucleotides: TGTGCCAGCAGTTTCCGGGACAGGGATGAGACATACGAGCAGTACTTC.

This rearrangement joins TRBV19 to TRBJ1-5; no clear D gene. V shed 4 bases and J shed 0 bases, with 13 bases lying between them. CDR1 and CDR2 (germline): LNHDA, SQIVND (reference sequence). CDR3 length: 16 residues. CDR3 DNA sequence: TGTGCCAGTAGTACAAATAGACAAAATAGCAATCAGCCCCAGCATTTT. It translates to CASSTNRQNSNQPQHF.

The chain joins TRBV5-6 to TRBJ2-1; D gene ambiguous. V lost 0 bases to trimming and J lost 5 bases, with 3 bases between them. Germline CDR1 SGHDT, CDR2 YYEEEE. This CDR3 has 12 residues. The CDR3 is CASSLANNEQFF. The CDR3 coding sequence is TGTGCCAGCAGCTTGGCCAACAATGAGCAGTTCTTC.

This chain joins TRBV19 and TRBJ2-1; tentatively, D is TRBD1 (5 bases). V lost 4 bases, J lost 3 bases, and 16 bases lay in between. Per the germline V gene, CDR1 is LNHDA and CDR2 is SQIVND (reference sequence). The CDR3 is 16 amino acids. The CDR3 spells CASSTRKLGLYNEQFF. CDR3 in DNA: TGTGCCAGTAGTACCCGGAAACTGGGGCTCTACAATGAGCAGTTCTTC.

The rearrangement links TRBV10-3 to TRBJ2-6; 11 nucleotides agree with TRBD2. Trimming at V came to 6 bases and at J to 0 bases, leaving 7 bases not matched to a gene. In germline, CDR1 is ENHRY, CDR2 SYGVKD. The CDR3 covers 18 residues. CDR3 residues: CAIRPLAGGPSGANVLTF. CDR3 DNA: TGTGCCATCAGGCCTCTAGCGGGGGGTCCCTCTGGGGCCAACGTCCTGACTTTC.

This clone was found once. The chain combines TRBV5-6 with TRBJ2-3; 14 bases agree with TRBD2. With 5 bases clipped from V and 5 bases from J, the junction kept 4 bases outside the gene matches. The germline CDR1 and CDR2 sequences are SGHDT and YYEEEE. CDR3 length: 15 amino acids. CDR3 sequence (DNA): TGTGCCAGCAGTCGACTAGCGGGAGGGGTAGATACGCAGTATTTT. Amino acid sequence: CASSRLAGGVDTQYF.

The J gene is TRBJ2-1, the V gene TRBV7-9; 8 bases agree with TRBD2. Germline V lookup: CDR1 SEHNR, CDR2 FQNEAQ (reference sequence). This CDR3 comprises 16 residues. V was clipped by 4 bases and J by 4 bases; unmatched bases: 9. DNA for the CDR3: TGTGCCAGCAGCTCCATAGCGGGACGAGGTTACAATGAGCAGTTCTTC. Amino acid sequence: CASSSIAGRGYNEQFF.

The V gene is TRBV2, the J gene TRBJ2-2, with 10 bases that match TRBD1. Trimming at V came to 10 bases and at J to 5 bases, leaving 7 bases not matched to a gene. Germline lookup yields CDR1 SNHLY and CDR2 FYNNEI. The CDR3 spans 14 residues. In DNA, the CDR3 is TGTGCCATCCGGACAGGGGGAAGGACCGGGGAGCTGTTTTTT. It encodes CAIRTGGRTGELFF.

This clone was picked up a small number of times. This chain links TRBV30 with TRBJ2-5, with a tentative D call TRBD2 (5 bases). In germline, CDR1 is GTSNPN, CDR2 SVGIG (reference sequence). The length of the CDR3 is 12 residues. The germline V and J ends were trimmed by 2 bases and 5 bases, with 9 bases remaining between them. The CDR3: CAWSTAVETQYF. The CDR3 coding sequence is TGTGCCTGGAGTACAGCGGTGGAGACCCAGTACTTC.

The chain has TRBV7-2 and TRBJ2-1; 14 bases align to TRBD2. The V gene's germline CDR1 is SGHTA and CDR2 FQGNSA. The V and J ends lost 5 bases and 6 bases, in that order; junction bases with no gene match: 9. The CDR3 is 17 residues long. The CDR3 nucleotides read TGTGCCAGCAGCCAATCGACTAGCGGGAGGGCCCCCAATGAGCAGTTCTTC. Encoded protein: CASSQSTSGRAPNEQFF.